This TCR beta chain is drawn from a study of blood T cell repertoires in COVID-19. Study-level background: Sources were T cells, B-cell-depleted T cells, or PBMCs; the material itself was cDNA or gDNA.

The assay was immunoSEQ multiplex PCR, and TCRdb's table has in-frame clones only and misses some. The data show approximately 400,000 clones, about 88% seen once. Recovered status applied to Cohort 3 donors who had two consecutive negative PCRs. It also applied to those with clearance or with symptom resolution. V dropped 3 bases and J dropped 3 bases, with 8 bases sitting between them. In germline, CDR1 is LGHDT, CDR2 YNNKEL (reference sequence). This CDR3 spans 13 amino acids. Sequenced: PBMCs or T cells enriched from blood (not recorded which). The TCR originated in a young woman who had recovered from COVID-19. V is TRBV3-1 (or the pseudogene TRBV3-2) and J is TRBJ1-2; no clear D gene. This CDR3 reads CASSHPSHYGYTF. For the CDR3, the DNA is TGTGCCAGCAGCCACCCCTCTCACTATGGCTACACCTTC.